A single sample is the source of the 23 T cell receptor beta chains below, sequenced in a study of blood T cells in healthy people across ages. Primers used in a second PCR of roughly 6 to 11 cycles were a sample-barcoded 5' primer and a J-beta primer mix. TCRdb ran MiXCR on the 5' RACE reads and lists one entry per CDR3 protein. The table includes some 900,000 distinct CDR3 sequences, 48% detected once. Sequenced material: blood. These receptors were collected from a man younger than 40 in good health.

The chain has TRBV25-1 and TRBJ1-2, with D perhaps matching TRBD1 (5 bases). CDR1 MGHDK and CDR2 SYGVNS come from the germline V gene. V gave up 1 base and J gave up 9 bases, with 18 bases separating them. The length of the CDR3 is 15 residues. The CDR3 protein is CASSELERGRISYTF. The CDR3 nucleotides are TGTGCCAGCAGTGAATTGGAAAGGGGCCGAATTAGCTACACCTTC.

The V call is TRBV5-1, the J call TRBJ2-3; no firm D call. With 0 bases removed from V and 0 bases from J, the gap between germline ends came to 8 bases. The CDR3 has 15 amino acids. Germline V gene lookup returns CDR1 SGHRS and CDR2 YFSETQ. The CDR3: CASSLVGLSTDTQYF. In DNA, the CDR3 is TGCGCCAGCAGCTTGGTAGGCCTGAGCACAGATACGCAGTATTTT. The whole variable domain, filled in from reference TRBV5-1 and TRBJ2-3, reads KAGVTQTPRYLIKTRGQQVTLSCSPISGHRSVSWYQQTPGQGLQFLFEYFSETQRNKGNFPGRFSGRQFSNSRSEMNVSTLELGDSALYLCASSLVGLSTDTQYFGPGTRLTVL.

This clonotype has a single count. CDR3 in amino acids: CATGDREGERYTF. Here the CDR3 DNA reads TGTGCCACTGGAGACCGGGAGGGAGAGCGCTACACCTTC. The V gene is TRBV10-3, the J gene TRBJ1-2, with unresolved D. Between the trimmed V and J ends, which lost 10 bases and 9 bases, there was a span of 21 bases. This CDR3 comprises 13 residues. The V gene's germline CDR1 is ENHRY and CDR2 SYGVKD.

This clonotype was seen a few times. The chain is built from TRBV10-3 and TRBJ2-3, with 11 bases identical to TRBD1. The junction had 5 bases not matched to a gene; V was cut back by 7 bases and J by 5 bases. This CDR3 has 14 residues. Germline V gives CDR1 ENHRY, CDR2 SYGVKD. The CDR3 protein is CAIKDRGRQDTQYF. In DNA, the CDR3 is TGTGCCATCAAGGACAGGGGGCGTCAAGATACGCAGTATTTT.

Comment on this clonotype: This may come from a read error, since a much larger clone is one base off. V gene TRBV10-3 combines with J gene TRBJ2-1, with D uncertain. Trimming took 0 bases from V and 13 from J, leaving 13 bases between them. The CDR3 spans 13 residues. Per germline, CDR1 ENHRY and CDR2 SYGVKD. CDR3 in amino acids: CAISESTREPQFF. The CDR3 DNA reads as TGTGCCATCAGTGAGTCAACAAGAGAACCCCAGTTCTTC.

The chain employs TRBV3-1 and TRBJ2-3, with TRBD1 matching 8 bases. The CDR3 extends over 16 amino acids. Germline loops: CDR1 LGHDT, CDR2 YNNKEL (reference sequence). J lost 4 bases, V lost 2 bases, and 8 bases had no gene match. CDR3 coding DNA: TGTGCCAGCAGCCAACAGCAGGGGGCCATAGCAGATACGCAGTATTTT. This translates into CASSQQQGAIADTQYF.

V gene TRBV20-1 combines with J gene TRBJ2-3; TRBD2 agrees at 12 bases. CDR1 and CDR2 from the germline V gene are DFQATT and SNEGSKA (reference sequence). The CDR3 totals 18 residues. Unmatched junction bases numbered 10, after V lost 3 bases and J lost 0 bases. The CDR3 DNA sequence: TGCAGTGCTAGCTCCCCTAGCGGGGGGGCAGATAGCACAGATACGCAGTATTTT. Translating it yields CSASSPSGGADSTDTQYF.

This clonotype was observed a handful of times. J is TRBJ2-4 and V is TRBV6-1, with D maybe TRBD1 (5 bases). The CDR3 sequence is 13 residues long. Looked up from germline, CDR1 is MNHNS and CDR2 is SASEGT. Trimming removed 8 bases from V and 7 bases from J, with 15 bases in between. The CDR3 sequence: CASGDSFLNIQYF. DNA for the CDR3: TGTGCCAGCGGCGACAGCTTCTTGAACATTCAGTACTTC.

There are many counts of this clonotype. This chain links TRBV4-1 with TRBJ2-4; the D gene could be TRBD1 or TRBD2 (5 bases each). Germline V gene sequence: CDR1 MGHRA, CDR2 YSYEKL. Trimming removed 2 bases at V and 6 bases at J, with 17 bases between. This CDR3 region has 16 residues. CDR3 in amino acids: CASSQRDLLPTNIQYF. The CDR3 DNA reads TGCGCCAGCAGCCAAAGGGACCTGCTACCCACAAACATTCAGTACTTC.

The chain uses TRBV6-2 or TRBV6-3 and TRBJ2-1; D unresolved. The V gene lost 7 bases and the J gene lost 7 bases, with 11 bases spanning the gap. Per the germline V gene, CDR1 is MNHEY and CDR2 is SVGEGT. This CDR3 is 12 amino acids long. Here the CDR3 DNA reads TGTGCCAGCACCCCAAATATGAATGAGCAGTTCTTC. Its translation: CASTPNMNEQFF.

The chain carries TRBV7-9 and TRBJ2-7; D gene uncertain. The J call could be wrong; TRBJ2-5 is a better fit for the DNA end. Per the germline V gene, CDR1 is SEHNR and CDR2 is FQNEAQ (reference sequence). The CDR3 is 14 amino acids. CDR3 coding DNA: TGTGCCAGCAGCTTAGGGCTGGCTTCGGGGACCCAGTACTTC. This translates into CASSLGLASGTQYF.

This clonotype was seen once. The chain carries TRBV18 and TRBJ1-5; maybe TRBD1 (5 bases). Germline assignment: CDR1 KGHSH and CDR2 LQKENI. V dropped 7 bases and J dropped 9 bases, with 16 bases sitting between them. The CDR3 loop spans 13 amino acids. The CDR3 reads CASFQGVKRPQHF. The CDR3 DNA sequence: TGTGCCAGCTTCCAAGGGGTCAAACGGCCCCAGCATTTT.

The chain links TRBV5-1 to TRBJ1-6; 7 positions match TRBD1. Losses at the gene ends were 3 bases for V and 1 base for J; bases not matched to a gene: 16. This CDR3 is built from 20 residues. The V gene's germline CDR1 is SGHRS and CDR2 YFSETQ. The CDR3 nucleotides read TGCGCCAGCAGCTCCTTGGGAGGGGGCCGCCCGATGTCCTATAATTCACCCCTCCACTTT. Its protein product is CASSSLGGGRPMSYNSPLHF.

This clonotype was recorded a few times. The chain employs TRBV4-1 and TRBJ2-3; 13 nucleotides line up with TRBD2. CDR1 and CDR2 (germline): MGHRA, YSYEKL. CDR3 length: 16 amino acids. J was trimmed by 5 bases and V by 3 bases; bases with no gene match: 5. CDR3 DNA: TGCGCCAGCAGCCATTCCGGACTAGCGGGGGAAGATACGCAGTATTTT. Protein sequence: CASSHSGLAGEDTQYF.

The genes are TRBV5-4 and TRBJ2-1, with 12 bases aligning to TRBD2. Germline CDR1 is SGHNT and CDR2 is YYREEE (reference sequence). J lost 3 bases, V lost 4 bases, and 5 bases had no gene match. The CDR3 runs to 16 residues. The CDR3 sequence: CASSPRTSGVYNEQFF. Here the CDR3 DNA reads TGTGCCAGCAGCCCACGGACTAGCGGGGTCTACAATGAGCAGTTCTTC. Combining the CDR3 with reference TRBV5-4 and TRBJ2-1 gives the whole variable domain ETGVTQSPTHLIKTRGQQVTLRCSSQSGHNTVSWYQQALGQGPQFIFQYYREEENGRGNFPPRFSGLQFPNYSSELNVNALELDDSALYLCASSPRTSGVYNEQFFGPGTRLTVL.

This clonotype was detected ten times or more. This chain joins TRBV7-8 and TRBJ2-6; unclear D gene. V was cut by 5 bases and J by 7 bases, with 3 bases left in between. Germline assignment: CDR1 SGHVS and CDR2 FQNEAQ. This CDR3 region has 11 residues. DNA of the CDR3: TGTGCCAGCAGCCCTGCCAACGTCCTGACTTTC. It encodes CASSPANVLTF.

The chain has TRBV29-1 and TRBJ2-7, with D perhaps assigned TRBD1 or TRBD2 (7 bases each). Gene TRBJ2-5 matches the end of the DNA better, so the J call may be wrong. The CDR3 is 13 residues long. CDR1 SQVTM and CDR2 ANQGSEA come from the germline V gene. The CDR3 sequence is CSVSGTAQETQYF. In DNA, the CDR3 is TGCAGCGTAAGCGGGACAGCACAAGAGACCCAGTACTTC.

The chain couples TRBV7-8 to TRBJ2-3, with D unresolved. V shed 2 bases and J shed 4 bases, with 10 bases lying between them. Germline assignment: CDR1 SGHVS and CDR2 FQNEAQ. This CDR3 is built from 14 residues. The CDR3 region is CASSLRPASDTQYF. The CDR3 DNA follows: TGTGCCAGCAGCTTAAGGCCCGCATCAGATACGCAGTATTTT.

The rearrangement links TRBV7-8 to TRBJ2-3; either TRBD1 or TRBD2 may supply D (6 bases each). The V end lost 5 bases, the J end lost 0 bases, and 18 bases lay between the germline ends. From germline, CDR1 is SGHVS and CDR2 FQNEAQ. The CDR3 runs to 17 residues. DNA of the CDR3: TGTGCCAGCAGCCTGGGGTTATGGGGGGCTAGCACAGATACGCAGTATTTT. Residues: CASSLGLWGASTDTQYF.

In its sample, this clonotype was seen a few times. The CDR3 bases are TGTGCCAGCAGCTTAATGGGGACAGGGAAGTATGGCTACACCTTC. The encoded protein is CASSLMGTGKYGYTF. The chain is built from TRBV7-3 and TRBJ1-2; 9 nucleotides agree with TRBD1. The CDR3 extends over 15 amino acids. V lost 1 base to trimming and J lost 5 bases; unmatched junction nucleotides: 5. CDR1 is SGHTA, CDR2 FQGTGA, per germline.

The V and J genes are TRBV5-1 and TRBJ2-1, with D unclear. The CDR3 has 12 amino acids. V lost 4 bases and J lost 10, with 12 bases in between. CDR1 SGHRS and CDR2 YFSETQ come from the germline V gene. The CDR3 loop is CASSLDISEQFF. The CDR3 DNA reads as TGCGCCAGCAGCCTGGATATCTCCGAGCAGTTCTTC. Together with reference TRBV5-1 and TRBJ2-1, the CDR3 gives the full variable domain: KAGVTQTPRYLIKTRGQQVTLSCSPISGHRSVSWYQQTPGQGLQFLFEYFSETQRNKGNFPGRFSGRQFSNSRSEMNVSTLELGDSALYLCASSLDISEQFFGPGTRLTVL.

The genes are TRBV5-6 and TRBJ1-1; 7 nucleotides line up with TRBD1. Germline lookup yields CDR1 SGHDT and CDR2 YYEEEE. The CDR3 runs 15 residues. The J segment lost 6 bases and the V segment lost 3 bases, leaving 11 bases of the junction unmatched. The CDR3 protein is CASSCRDSECAEAFF. The CDR3 DNA reads TGTGCCAGCAGCTGCCGGGACAGCGAGTGCGCTGAAGCTTTCTTT.

The sample holds a few counts of this clonotype. The chain links TRBV7-2 to TRBJ2-3; tentatively, D is TRBD1 (6 bases). Between the trimmed V and J ends, which lost 3 bases and 0 bases, there was a span of 10 bases. CDR1 is SGHTA, CDR2 FQGNSA, per germline. CDR3 length: 15 amino acids. The CDR3 bases are TGTGCCAGCAGCTTGGACAGTGTTAGCACAGATACGCAGTATTTT. Translation gives CASSLDSVSTDTQYF.